Each of the 20 T cell receptor beta chains below was sequenced from the same sample in a study of T cell changes during pregnancy in multiple sclerosis (dated by TCRdb to about 2019). Library method: the immunoSEQ multiplex PCR assay. Here the immuneACCESS table is served through TCRdb, limited to in-frame sequences with V and J called. Missing clones are a known gap in these copies; in checked studies unresolved V genes cover under half, and the rest lacks a known reason. Across this sample there are roughly 35,000 clones, with 75% to 90% seen only once. The top ten constitute roughly 4.5% of the sample. The sequencing used CD8+ T cells from peripheral blood mononuclear cells, collected after pregnancy. These receptors were collected from a female donor with multiple sclerosis, enrolled in a pregnancy study.

V and J are TRBV9 and TRBJ1-4; 7 nucleotides match TRBD1. CDR1 SGDLS and CDR2 YYNGEE come from the germline V gene. J lost 6 bases, V lost 4 bases, and 15 bases had no gene match. The CDR3 spans 17 residues. The CDR3 nucleotides read TGTGCCAGCAGCCCGCGAGTAGGTAGAGGGGGCGATGAAAAACTGTTTTTT. The encoded protein is CASSPRVGRGGDEKLFF.

The chain carries TRBV9 and TRBJ2-5, with 11 bases matching TRBD1. Per the germline V gene, CDR1 is SGDLS and CDR2 is YYNGEE. The CDR3 totals 15 residues. V lost 3 bases and J lost 4; bases outside the gene matches: 5. The CDR3 region is CASSAGQGAGETQYF. The DNA for the CDR3 is TGTGCCAGCAGCGCCGGACAGGGGGCAGGAGAGACCCAGTACTTC.

The chain employs TRBV4-2 and TRBJ1-4; D might be TRBD1 (5 bases). Germline V gene sequence: CDR1 LGHNA, CDR2 YNFKEQ. The CDR3 length is 15 residues. The germline V and J ends were trimmed by 0 bases and 7 bases, with 12 bases remaining between them. The DNA of the CDR3 is TGTGCCAGCAGCCAAGAACAGGCCGTGGGTGAAAAACTGTTTTTT. Translation: CASSQEQAVGEKLFF.

The chain couples TRBV7-9 to TRBJ1-1; tentatively, D is TRBD1 (5 bases). Germline V gene sequence: CDR1 SEHNR, CDR2 FQNEAQ (reference sequence). The ends were cut back, 7 bases at V and 1 base at J, with 7 bases in the middle. The CDR3 runs to 12 residues. CDR3 in DNA: TGTGCCAGCACCCAGGGGAACACTGAAGCTTTCTTT. This translates into CASTQGNTEAFF. The full variable domain, in which reference TRBV7-9 and TRBJ1-1 provide the parts outside the CDR3, is DTGVSQNPRHKITKRGQNVTFRCDPISEHNRLYWYRQTLGQGPEFLTYFQNEAQLEKSRLLSDRFSAERPKGSFSTLEIQRTEQGDSAMYLCASTQGNTEAFFGQGTRLTVV.

DNA for the CDR3: TGTGCCAGCAGTTACCCAGGGACAGGGGGCACTGAAGCTTTCTTT. Residues: CASSYPGTGGTEAFF. V gene TRBV6-5 combines with J gene TRBJ1-1, with 11 positions matching TRBD1. This CDR3 has 15 residues. Germline V gives CDR1 MNHEY, CDR2 SVGAGI. The trim removed 2 bases at V and 4 bases at J, leaving 3 bases unmatched.

The rearrangement joins TRBV9 to TRBJ1-1, with D perhaps TRBD1 (5 bases). Between the trimmed V and J ends, which lost 4 bases and 2 bases, there was a span of 9 bases. The CDR3 is 13 amino acids. Germline V gives CDR1 SGDLS, CDR2 YYNGEE. The DNA for the CDR3 is TGTGCCAGCAGCCCCGGGGGAAACACTGAAGCTTTCTTT. It encodes CASSPGGNTEAFF.

This chain links TRBV20-1 with TRBJ1-2; D is unresolved. The V gene's germline CDR1 is DFQATT and CDR2 SNEGSKA (reference sequence). This CDR3 has 10 residues. The V end lost 6 bases, the J end lost 5 bases, and 7 bases lay between the germline ends. DNA for the CDR3: TGCAGTGCCCCTATTTATGGCTACACCTTC. Its translation is CSAPIYGYTF.

Here the CDR3 reads CASSELMEGSTDTQYF. For the CDR3, the DNA is TGTGCCAGCAGTGAACTTATGGAGGGTAGCACAGATACGCAGTATTTT. The chain carries TRBV6-1 and TRBJ2-3, with a possible D match to TRBD2 (6 bases). Trimming shortened V by 2 bases and J by 0 bases, and 12 bases separated the two germline ends. CDR1 MNHNS and CDR2 SASEGT come from the germline V gene. CDR3 length: 16 amino acids.

V gene TRBV25-1 combines with J gene TRBJ2-7; 9 bases match TRBD1. Germline CDR1 is MGHDK and CDR2 is SYGVNS. Unmatched junction bases numbered 9, after V lost 6 bases and J lost 3 bases. This CDR3 is 15 amino acids long. In DNA, the CDR3 is TGTGCCAGCAGCCGAGGGACAGGGACCTTCTACGAGCAGTACTTC. Translating it yields CASSRGTGTFYEQYF.

This chain joins TRBV6-4 and TRBJ2-2, with 7 bases aligning to TRBD1. The CDR3 has 14 residues. With 8 bases clipped from V and 4 bases from J, the junction kept 7 bases outside the gene matches. Per the germline V gene, CDR1 is MRHNA and CDR2 is SNTAGT. As DNA, the CDR3 is TGTGCCAGCTCCCGACAGGGTAGCACCGGGGAGCTGTTTTTT. This gives the protein CASSRQGSTGELFF.

The V gene is TRBV7-7, the J gene TRBJ2-5; D is possibly TRBD2 (6 bases). The germline CDR1 and CDR2 sequences are SSHAT and FNYEAQ (reference sequence). The V end lost 5 bases, the J end lost 1 base, and 11 bases lay between the germline ends. This CDR3 has 14 residues. The DNA for the CDR3 is TGTGCCAGCAGCCTAGGGACTTCCCAAGAGACCCAGTACTTC. Translated, it gives CASSLGTSQETQYF.

This clone was counted between two and nine times. V and J are TRBV9 and TRBJ2-7; no clear D. The V and J ends lost 2 bases and 3 bases respectively, with 9 bases between them. This CDR3 spans 13 amino acids. Germline V gene data show CDR1 as SGDLS and CDR2 as YYNGEE. CDR3 coding DNA: TGTGCCAGCAGCGTCGAGGCCAGCTACGAGCAGTACTTC. Protein: CASSVEASYEQYF.

V usage is TRBV29-1 and J usage is TRBJ2-1, with D possibly TRBD2 on 7 matching bases. The germline V gene has CDR1 SQVTM and CDR2 ANQGSEA. Trimming stripped 7 bases from V and 5 bases from J, with 15 bases between. The length of the CDR3 is 13 residues. As DNA, the CDR3 is TGCAGCGCACCGGGGGGCGAGAACAATGAGCAGTTCTTC. This codes for CSAPGGENNEQFF.

This clone has only a few counts. This chain joins TRBV13 and TRBJ2-7, with 8 positions matching TRBD2. This CDR3 comprises 14 residues. Germline CDR1 and CDR2: PRHDT and FYEKMQ (reference sequence). V was clipped by 2 bases and J by 2 bases; unmatched bases: 2. CDR3 region: CASSLRGGTYEQYF. CDR3 nucleotide sequence: TGTGCCAGCAGCTTACGGGGGGGCACCTACGAGCAGTACTTC.

The rearrangement joins TRBV6-1 to TRBJ1-6, with a weak D call TRBD1 (5 bases). Germline CDR1 MNHNS, CDR2 SASEGT. The V end lost 1 base, the J end lost 1 base, and 11 bases lay between the germline ends. The CDR3 is 17 residues long. The CDR3, as DNA: TGTGCCAGCAGTGAAGGAGGGGCGGGATCCTATAATTCACCCCTCCACTTT. Its protein product is CASSEGGAGSYNSPLHF.

The chain combines TRBV9 with TRBJ1-1; TRBD1 matches at 8 bases. The CDR3 has 16 amino acids. J gave up 4 bases and V 0 bases, and 8 bases lay outside the gene matches. Germline lookup yields CDR1 SGDLS and CDR2 YYNGEE. The CDR3 sequence is CASSVGGQVSLTEAFF. The CDR3 DNA is TGTGCCAGCAGCGTAGGGGGACAGGTGAGTCTCACTGAAGCTTTCTTT.

The CDR3: CASSLVQGAIDEQFF. CDR3 coding DNA: TGTGCCAGCAGCTTAGTTCAGGGGGCTATCGATGAGCAGTTCTTC. The rearrangement links TRBV7-8 to TRBJ2-1, with 8 bases lining up with TRBD1. Germline CDR1 SGHVS, CDR2 FQNEAQ. The V and J ends lost 1 base and 8 bases, in that order; junction bases with no gene match: 7. This CDR3 has 15 amino acids.

This CDR3 is CASSWGDFNTQYF. CDR3 DNA: TGTGCCAGTAGTTGGGGGGACTTTAATACGCAGTATTTT. The rearrangement links TRBV19 to TRBJ2-3; tentative D call: TRBD2 (6 bases). This CDR3 spans 13 amino acids. Germline lookup yields CDR1 LNHDA and CDR2 SQIVND (reference sequence). The ends were cut back, 5 bases at V and 7 bases at J, with 13 bases in the middle.

This clone was seen only a few times. The chain carries TRBV15 and TRBJ2-1, with D tentatively TRBD2 (6 bases). V was trimmed by 6 bases and J by 4 bases, leaving 16 bases between them. The V gene's germline CDR1 is LNHNV and CDR2 YYDKDF (reference sequence). The CDR3 runs 15 residues. This chain's CDR3 is CATSAPGTSYNEQFF. The CDR3 bases are TGTGCCACCAGTGCCCCCGGGACTTCTTACAATGAGCAGTTCTTC.

This chain joins TRBV4-3 and TRBJ1-2; 7 bases line up with TRBD1. J was trimmed by 4 bases and V by 1 base; bases with no gene match: 12. CDR3 length: 17 amino acids. The germline CDR1 and CDR2 sequences are LGHNA and YSLEER. The CDR3 region has the DNA TGCGCCAGCAGCCAAGGGGAAGGGGACAGCGCTTTCTATGGCTACACCTTC. Its protein is CASSQGEGDSAFYGYTF.